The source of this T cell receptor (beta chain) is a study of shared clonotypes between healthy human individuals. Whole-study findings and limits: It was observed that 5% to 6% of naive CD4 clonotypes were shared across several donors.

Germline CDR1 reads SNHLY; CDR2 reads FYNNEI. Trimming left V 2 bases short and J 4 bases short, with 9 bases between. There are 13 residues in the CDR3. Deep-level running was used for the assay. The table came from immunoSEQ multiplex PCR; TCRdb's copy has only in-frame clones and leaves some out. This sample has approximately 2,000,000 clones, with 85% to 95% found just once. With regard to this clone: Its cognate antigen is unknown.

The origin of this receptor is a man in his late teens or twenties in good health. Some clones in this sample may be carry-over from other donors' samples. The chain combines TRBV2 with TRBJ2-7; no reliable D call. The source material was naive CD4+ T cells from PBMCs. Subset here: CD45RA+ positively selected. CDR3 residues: CASSEREKYEQYF. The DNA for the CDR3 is TGTGCCAGCAGTGAAAGGGAAAAGTACGAGCAGTACTTC. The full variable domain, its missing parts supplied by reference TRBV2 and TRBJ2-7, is EPEVTQTPSHQVTQMGQEVILRCVPISNHLYFYWYRQILGQKVEFLVSFYNNEISEKSEIFDDQFSVERPDGSNFTLKIRSTKLEDSAMYFCASSEREKYEQYFGPGTRLTVT.